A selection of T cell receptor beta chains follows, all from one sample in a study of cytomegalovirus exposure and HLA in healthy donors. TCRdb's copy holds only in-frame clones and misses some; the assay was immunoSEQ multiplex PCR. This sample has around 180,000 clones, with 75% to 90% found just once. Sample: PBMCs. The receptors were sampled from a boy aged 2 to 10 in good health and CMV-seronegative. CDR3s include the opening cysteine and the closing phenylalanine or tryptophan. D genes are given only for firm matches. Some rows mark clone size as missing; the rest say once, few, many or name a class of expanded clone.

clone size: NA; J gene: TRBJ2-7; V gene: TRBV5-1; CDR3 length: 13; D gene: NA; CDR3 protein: CASSLDGSYEQYF; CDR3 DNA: TGCGCCAGCAGCTTGGACGGTTCCTACGAGCAGTACTTC
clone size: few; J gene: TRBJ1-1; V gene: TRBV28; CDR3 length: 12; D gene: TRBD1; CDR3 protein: CVVTGQGVEAFF; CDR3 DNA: TGTGTCGTAACGGGACAGGGAGTTGAAGCTTTCTTT
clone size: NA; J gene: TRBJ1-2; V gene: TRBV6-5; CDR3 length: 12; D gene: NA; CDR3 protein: CASRGVNYGYTF; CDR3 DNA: TGTGCCAGCAGGGGAGTTAACTATGGCTACACCTTC
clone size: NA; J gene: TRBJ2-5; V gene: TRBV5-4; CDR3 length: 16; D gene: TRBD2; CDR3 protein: CASSLILAGGQETQYF; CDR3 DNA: TGTGCCAGCAGCTTGATACTAGCGGGGGGGCAAGAGACCCAGTACTTC
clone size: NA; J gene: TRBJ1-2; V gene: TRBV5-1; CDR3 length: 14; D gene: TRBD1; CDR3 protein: CASSLGDRGQGYTF; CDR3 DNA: TGCGCCAGCAGCTTGGGGGACAGGGGGCAAGGCTACACCTTC
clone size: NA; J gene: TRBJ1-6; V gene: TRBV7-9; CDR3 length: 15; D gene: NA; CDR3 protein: CASSLGTGRDSPLHF; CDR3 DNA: TGTGCCAGCAGCTTAGGTACAGGACGAGATTCACCCCTCCACTTT
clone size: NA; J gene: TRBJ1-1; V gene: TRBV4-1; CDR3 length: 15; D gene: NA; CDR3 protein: CASSQVGEGRTEAFF; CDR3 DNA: TGCGCCAGCAGCCAAGTCGGCGAGGGGAGGACTGAAGCTTTCTTT
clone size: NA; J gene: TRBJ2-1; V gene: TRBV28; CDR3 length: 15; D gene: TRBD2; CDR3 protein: CASSLGLAGGHEQFF; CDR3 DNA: TGTGCCAGCAGCTTGGGGCTAGCGGGAGGCCATGAGCAGTTCTTC
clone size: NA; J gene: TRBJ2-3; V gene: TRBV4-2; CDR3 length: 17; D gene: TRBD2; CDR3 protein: CASSQYTSGGSTDTQYF; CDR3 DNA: TGTGCCAGCAGCCAATACACTAGCGGGGGGTCCACAGATACGCAGTATTTT
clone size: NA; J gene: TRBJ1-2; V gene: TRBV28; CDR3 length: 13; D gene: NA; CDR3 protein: CASSPGGIYGYTF; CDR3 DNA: TGTGCCAGCAGTCCGGGGGGAATCTATGGCTACACCTTC
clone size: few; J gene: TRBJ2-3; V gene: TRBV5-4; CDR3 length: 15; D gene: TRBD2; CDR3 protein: CASSQTSGRTDTQYF; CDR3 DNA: TGTGCCAGCAGCCAGACTAGCGGGAGGACAGATACGCAGTATTTT
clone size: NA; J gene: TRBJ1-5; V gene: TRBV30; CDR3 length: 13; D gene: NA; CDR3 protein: CAWSRGVAQPQHF; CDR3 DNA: TGTGCCTGGAGTCGGGGTGTTGCTCAGCCCCAGCATTTT
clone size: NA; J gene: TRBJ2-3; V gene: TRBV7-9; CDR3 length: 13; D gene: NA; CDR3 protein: CASSLGGDDTQYF; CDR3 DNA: TGTGCCAGCAGCTTAGGGGGAGACGATACGCAGTATTTT
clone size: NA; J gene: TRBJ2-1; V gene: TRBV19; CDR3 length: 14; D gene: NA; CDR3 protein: CASSIGQTYNEQFF; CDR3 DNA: TGTGCCAGTAGTATAGGACAGACCTACAATGAGCAGTTCTTC
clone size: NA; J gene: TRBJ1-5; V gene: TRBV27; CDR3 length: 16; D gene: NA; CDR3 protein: CASSSFRHPSNQPQHF; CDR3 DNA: TGTGCCAGCAGTTCCTTCCGACACCCTAGCAATCAGCCCCAGCATTTT
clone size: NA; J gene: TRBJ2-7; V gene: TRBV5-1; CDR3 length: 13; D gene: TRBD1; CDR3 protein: CASSEDRGLEQYF; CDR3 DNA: TGCGCCAGCAGCGAGGACAGGGGCCTCGAGCAGTACTTC
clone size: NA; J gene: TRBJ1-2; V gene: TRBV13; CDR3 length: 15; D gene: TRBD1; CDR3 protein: CASSLETGKNYGYTF; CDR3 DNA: TGTGCCAGCAGCTTAGAGACAGGGAAAAACTATGGCTACACCTTC
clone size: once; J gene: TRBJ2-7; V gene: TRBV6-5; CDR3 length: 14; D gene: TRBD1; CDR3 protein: CASRTGQGLYEQYF; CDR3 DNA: TGTGCCAGCAGAACTGGACAGGGACTCTACGAGCAGTACTTC
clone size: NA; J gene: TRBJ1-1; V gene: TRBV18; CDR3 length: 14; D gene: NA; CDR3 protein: CASSPIRGNSEAFF; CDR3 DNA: TGTGCCAGCTCACCCATCAGGGGCAATAGTGAAGCTTTCTTT
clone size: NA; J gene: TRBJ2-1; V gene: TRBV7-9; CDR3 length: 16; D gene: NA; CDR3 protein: CASSYPVRTDYNEQFF; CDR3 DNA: TGTGCCAGCAGCTACCCCGTCCGGACAGACTACAATGAGCAGTTCTTC
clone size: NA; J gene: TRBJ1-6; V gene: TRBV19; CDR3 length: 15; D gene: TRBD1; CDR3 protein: CASSSGQGDRSPLHF; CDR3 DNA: TGTGCCAGTAGCTCGGGACAGGGGGATCGTTCACCCCTCCACTTT
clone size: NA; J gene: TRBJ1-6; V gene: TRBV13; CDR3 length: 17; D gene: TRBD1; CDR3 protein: CASSLGGTGGVNSPLHF; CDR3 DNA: TGTGCCAGCAGCTTAGGCGGGACAGGGGGCGTGAATTCACCCCTCCACTTT
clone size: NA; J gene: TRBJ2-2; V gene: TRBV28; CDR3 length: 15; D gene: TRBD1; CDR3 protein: CASRWGQGYTGELFF; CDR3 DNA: TGTGCCAGCAGATGGGGACAGGGGTACACCGGGGAGCTGTTTTTT
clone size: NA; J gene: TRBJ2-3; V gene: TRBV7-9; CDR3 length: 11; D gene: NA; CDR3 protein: CASSSVDTQYF; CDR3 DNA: TGTGCCAGCAGCTCTGTGGATACGCAGTATTTT
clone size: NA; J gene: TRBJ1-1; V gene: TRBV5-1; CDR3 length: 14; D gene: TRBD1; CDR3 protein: CASSGGQMNTEAFF; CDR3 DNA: TGCGCCAGCAGCGGGGGACAGATGAACACTGAAGCTTTCTTT
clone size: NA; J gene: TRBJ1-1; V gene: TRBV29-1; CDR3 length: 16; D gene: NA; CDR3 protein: CSVEDFADRRNTEAFF; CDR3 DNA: TGCAGCGTTGAAGATTTTGCAGACAGAAGGAACACTGAAGCTTTCTTT
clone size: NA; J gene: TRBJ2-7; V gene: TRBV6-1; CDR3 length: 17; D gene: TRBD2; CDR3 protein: CASSEVSTGRPSYEQYF; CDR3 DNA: TGTGCCAGCAGTGAAGTTAGTACCGGGAGGCCCTCCTACGAGCAGTACTTC
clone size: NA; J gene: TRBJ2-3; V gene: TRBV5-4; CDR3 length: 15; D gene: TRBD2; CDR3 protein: CASSGTSGSRDTQYF; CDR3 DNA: TGTGCCAGCAGCGGGACTAGCGGGAGTCGAGATACGCAGTATTTT
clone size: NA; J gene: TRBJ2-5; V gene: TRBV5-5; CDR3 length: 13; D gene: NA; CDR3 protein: CASSRGSRETQYF; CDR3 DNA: TGTGCCAGCAGCCGGGGGAGCAGAGAGACCCAGTACTTC
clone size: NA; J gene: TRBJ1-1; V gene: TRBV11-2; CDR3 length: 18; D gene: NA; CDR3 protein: CASSLKSAGVTGGTEAFF; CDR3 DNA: TGTGCCAGCAGCTTAAAGTCAGCAGGGGTTACTGGGGGCACTGAAGCTTTCTTT
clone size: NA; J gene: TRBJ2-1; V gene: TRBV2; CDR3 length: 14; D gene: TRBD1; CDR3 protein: CASSVVKGANEQFF; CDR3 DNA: TGTGCCAGCAGTGTTGTGAAGGGGGCGAATGAGCAGTTCTTC
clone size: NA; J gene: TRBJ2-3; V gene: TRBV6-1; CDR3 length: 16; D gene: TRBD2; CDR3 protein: CASSEAPSGGADTQYF; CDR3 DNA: TGTGCCAGCAGTGAAGCGCCCAGCGGGGGGGCAGATACGCAGTATTTT
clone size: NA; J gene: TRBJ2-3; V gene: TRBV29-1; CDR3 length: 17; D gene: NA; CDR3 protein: CSVEDGRAGARTDTQYF; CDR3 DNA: TGCAGCGTTGAAGATGGGCGCGCGGGGGCCAGGACAGATACGCAGTATTTT
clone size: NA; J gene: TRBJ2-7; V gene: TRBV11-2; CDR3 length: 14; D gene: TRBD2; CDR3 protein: CASRFVLAGGRQYF; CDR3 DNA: TGTGCCAGCCGCTTCGTACTAGCGGGAGGGCGGCAGTACTTC
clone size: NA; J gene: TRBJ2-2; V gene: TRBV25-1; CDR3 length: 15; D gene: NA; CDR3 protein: CASSELLGANGELFF; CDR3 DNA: TGTGCCAGCAGTGAATTGCTGGGGGCAAACGGGGAGCTGTTTTTT
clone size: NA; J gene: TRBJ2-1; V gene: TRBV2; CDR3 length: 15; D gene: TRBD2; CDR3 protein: CASSEARLAGSEQFF; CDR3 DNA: TGTGCCAGCAGTGAAGCGCGGCTAGCGGGGAGCGAGCAGTTCTTC
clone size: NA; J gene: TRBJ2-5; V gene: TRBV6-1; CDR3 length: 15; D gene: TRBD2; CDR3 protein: CASSGGGKERETQYF; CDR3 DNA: TGTGCCAGCAGTGGGGGGGGAAAGGAGCGAGAGACCCAGTACTTC
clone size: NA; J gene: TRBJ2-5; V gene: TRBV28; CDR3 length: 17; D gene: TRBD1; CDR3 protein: CASSLLLGQANQETQYF; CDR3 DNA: TGTGCCAGCAGTTTACTCCTGGGACAGGCGAACCAAGAGACCCAGTACTTC
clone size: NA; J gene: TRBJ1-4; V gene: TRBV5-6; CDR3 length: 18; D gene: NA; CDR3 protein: CASSPGTSKGTTNEKLFF; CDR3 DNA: TGTGCCAGCAGCCCGGGGACATCCAAGGGTACAACTAATGAAAAACTGTTTTTT
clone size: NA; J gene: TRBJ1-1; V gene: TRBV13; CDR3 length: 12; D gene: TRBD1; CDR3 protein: CASSRTGGEAFF; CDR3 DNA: TGTGCCAGCAGCCGAACAGGGGGTGAAGCTTTCTTT